These 3 T cell receptor beta chains share one sample of origin, sequenced in a study of blood T cell repertoires in COVID-19. Measured with immunoSEQ multiplex PCR; TCRdb has only the in-frame clones, and not every one. The table records 75,000 to 90,000 clones, approximately 86% of them present only once. The specimen sequenced was peripheral blood. The source is an elderly man with active or convalescent COVID-19.

The V call is TRBV3-1 (or the pseudogene TRBV3-2), the J call TRBJ2-2, with TRBD1 identical over 9 bases. V was pared by 4 bases and J by 7 bases, with 7 bases of the junction left unmatched. The length of the CDR3 is 15 residues. Germline V CDR1 and CDR2: LGHDT, YNNKEL (reference sequence). CDR3 sequence: CASSPGTGSVGELFF. The CDR3 DNA is TGTGCCAGCAGCCCCGGGACAGGGTCCGTCGGGGAGCTGTTTTTT.

The genes are TRBV3-1 (or the pseudogene TRBV3-2) and TRBJ2-3; D might be TRBD1 (5 bases). The germline V gene has CDR1 LGHDT and CDR2 YNNKEL (reference sequence). V was shortened by 1 base and J by 4 bases, with 9 bases between the two germline ends. This CDR3 contains 14 residues. CDR3 bases: TGTGCCAGCAGCCAAGCCCAGGGTTCAGATACGCAGTATTTT. Its protein product is CASSQAQGSDTQYF.

The CDR3 nucleotides are TGTGCCACCCGACAGGGGGCCCAAGAGACCCAGTACTTC. Translated, it gives CATRQGAQETQYF. The genes are TRBV7-9 and TRBJ2-5, with 10 nucleotides matching TRBD1. Germline CDR1 reads SEHNR; CDR2 reads FQNEAQ (reference sequence). There are 13 residues in the CDR3. Trimming cost V 10 bases and J 1 base; bases outside gene matches: 3.